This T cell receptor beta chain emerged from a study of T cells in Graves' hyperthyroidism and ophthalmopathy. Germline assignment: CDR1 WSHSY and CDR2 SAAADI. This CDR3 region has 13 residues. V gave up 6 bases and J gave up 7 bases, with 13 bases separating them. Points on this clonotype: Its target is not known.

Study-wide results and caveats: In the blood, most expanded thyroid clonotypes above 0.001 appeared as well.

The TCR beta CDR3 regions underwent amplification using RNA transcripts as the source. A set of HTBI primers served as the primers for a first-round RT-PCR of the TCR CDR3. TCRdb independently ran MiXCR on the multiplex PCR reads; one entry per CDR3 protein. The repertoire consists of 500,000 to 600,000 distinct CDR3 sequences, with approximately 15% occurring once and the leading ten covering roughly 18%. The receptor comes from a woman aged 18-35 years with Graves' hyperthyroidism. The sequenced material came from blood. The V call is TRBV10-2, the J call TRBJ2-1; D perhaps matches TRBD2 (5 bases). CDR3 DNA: TGCGCCAGCAGCGATACTAGAAAAAATGAGCAGTTCTTC. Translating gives CASSDTRKNEQFF.